This T cell receptor (beta chain) was obtained from a study of cytomegalovirus exposure and HLA in healthy donors. As for the study in general: An analysis done earlier identified approximately 120 million unique TCR beta sequences from about 180 million T cells.

The V and J ends lost 2 bases and 5 bases, in that order; junction bases with no gene match: 4. Germline CDR1 is ENHRY and CDR2 is SYGVKD. This CDR3 is built from 15 residues. Notes on the study in general: Reportedly, fewer N-insertions than the approximately 690-donor mean appeared in an Asian-associated ancestry cluster in a later analysis. The study listed 164 cytomegalovirus-associated TCR beta chains.

The study ran its PCR with 60 Vbeta and 13 Jbeta primers. TCRdb's copy holds only in-frame clones and misses some; the assay was immunoSEQ multiplex PCR. Of hundreds of thousands of clones in the sample, over 80% are singletons; the top ten hold roughly 0.75%. To note about this clone: Its antigen is still unknown.

Source material: PBMCs. The rearrangement links TRBV10-3 to TRBJ2-4, with 9 positions matching TRBD1. The receptor was derived from a boy between 2 and 10 years old in good health and CMV-seronegative. The CDR3 loop is CAISEVQGAQNIQYF. The CDR3 DNA sequence: TGTGCCATCAGTGAGGTACAGGGGGCGCAAAACATTCAGTACTTC.